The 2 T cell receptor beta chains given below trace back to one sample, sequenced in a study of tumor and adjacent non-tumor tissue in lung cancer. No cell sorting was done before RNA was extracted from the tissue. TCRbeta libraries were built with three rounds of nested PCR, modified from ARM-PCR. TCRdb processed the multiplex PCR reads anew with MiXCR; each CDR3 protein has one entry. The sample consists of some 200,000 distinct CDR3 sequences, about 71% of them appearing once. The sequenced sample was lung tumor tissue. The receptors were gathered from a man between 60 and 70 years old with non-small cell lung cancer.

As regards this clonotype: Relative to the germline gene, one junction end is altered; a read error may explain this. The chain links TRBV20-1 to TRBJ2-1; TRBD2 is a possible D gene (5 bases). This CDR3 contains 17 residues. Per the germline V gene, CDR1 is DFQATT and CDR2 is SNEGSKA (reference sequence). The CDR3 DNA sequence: TGCAGTTCTAGAGCCCCAACCGGGGTGAACTCCTACAATGAGCAGTTCTTC. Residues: CSSRAPTGVNSYNEQFF.

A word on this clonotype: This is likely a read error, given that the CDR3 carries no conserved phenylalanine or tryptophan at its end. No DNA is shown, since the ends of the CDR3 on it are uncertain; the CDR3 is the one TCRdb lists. CDR3 sequence reads: CAVAKNIQHS. The V gene is TRBV20-1, the J gene TRBJ2-4. The CDR3 comprises 10 residues, both ends counted. Germline CDR1 DFQATT, CDR2 SNEGSKA (reference sequence).